These 28 T cell receptor beta chains were sequenced from one sample in a study of cytomegalovirus exposure and HLA in healthy donors. The PCR made use of 60 Vbeta and 13 Jbeta primers. Sequenced by immunoSEQ multiplex PCR; TCRdb stores in-frame clones only, minus some. The data show 90,000 to 150,000 clones, with 81% seen just once and 1.5% to 2% held by the top ten. Sequences were obtained from PBMCs. These receptors were taken from a man aged 40-49 years in good health and CMV-seronegative.

This clone came up once. The chain uses TRBV18 and TRBJ2-1, with a weak D call TRBD2 (6 bases). Germline assignment: CDR1 KGHSH and CDR2 LQKENI. V lost 3 bases, J lost 9 bases, and 12 bases lay in between. The CDR3 extends over 13 amino acids. The CDR3 DNA reads TGTGCCAGCTCACCGGGACTCCCGGGTGAGCAGTTCTTC. Protein sequence: CASSPGLPGEQFF.

The rearrangement links TRBV7-2 to TRBJ2-3; D unresolved. This CDR3 region has 13 residues. The germline V gene encodes CDR1 SGHTA and CDR2 FQGNSA. Trimming stripped 2 bases from V and 2 bases from J, with 5 bases between. In nucleotides, the CDR3 is TGTGCCAGCAGCTTATATCCCACAGATACGCAGTATTTT. This encodes CASSLYPTDTQYF.

This rearrangement joins TRBV18 to TRBJ2-2; possible D gene TRBD1, 6 bases. This CDR3 region has 17 residues. Between the trimmed V and J ends, which lost 3 bases and 7 bases, there was a span of 21 bases. Germline V gene data show CDR1 as KGHSH and CDR2 as LQKENI. CDR3 bases: TGTGCCAGCTCACCCTTCGCCTCTGGCAGGGGTGACGGGGAGCTGTTTTTT. Amino acid sequence: CASSPFASGRGDGELFF.

The rearrangement links TRBV29-1 to TRBJ1-1; no clear D. Germline V gives CDR1 SQVTM, CDR2 ANQGSEA. CDR3 length equals 11 residues. The ends were cut back, 7 bases at V and 0 bases at J, with 6 bases in the middle. The CDR3 sequence: CSGGMNTEAFF. Here the CDR3 DNA reads TGCAGCGGAGGAATGAACACTGAAGCTTTCTTT.

V is TRBV19 and J is TRBJ1-6; TRBD1 matches 7 bases. Losses at the gene ends were 3 bases for V and 14 bases for J; bases not matched to a gene: 13. The CDR3 loop spans 15 amino acids. CDR1 is LNHDA, CDR2 SQIVND, per germline (reference sequence). CDR3 nucleotide sequence: TGTGCCAGTAGTATCCGGACAGGCCAGGGTGGGGCCCTCCACTTT. Translated: CASSIRTGQGGALHF.

The CDR3 loop reads CASSVYLNTEAFF. Written as DNA, the CDR3 is TGTGCCAGTAGTGTATACTTGAACACTGAAGCTTTCTTT. V usage is TRBV19 and J usage is TRBJ1-1; D gene uncertain. V was shortened by 5 bases and J by 0 bases, with 7 bases between the two germline ends. CDR3 length: 13 amino acids. Germline V lookup: CDR1 LNHDA, CDR2 SQIVND (reference sequence).

The V and J genes are TRBV7-9 and TRBJ1-2; 8 bases fit TRBD1. The CDR3 is 14 residues long. The V and J ends lost 5 bases and 6 bases, in that order; junction bases with no gene match: 8. Germline V gives CDR1 SEHNR, CDR2 FQNEAQ (reference sequence). The CDR3 DNA sequence: TGTGCCAGCAGCCTCCGGACAGGGAGGGATGGCTACACCTTC. Translated: CASSLRTGRDGYTF.

As to this clone: The junction departs from germline at one end; a sequencing error may be responsible. The chain has TRBV7-3 and TRBJ2-6; 10 bases are a match to TRBD1. The germline CDR1 and CDR2 sequences are SGHTA and FQGTGA. The CDR3 extends over 19 amino acids. CDR3 sequence (DNA): TGTGCCAGCAGCTCCCCGCGGACAGGGGGTACACTTGGGGCCAACGGCCTGACTTTC. Its protein product is CASSSPRTGGTLGANGLTF.

The chain is built from TRBV7-6 and TRBJ2-7; 10 bases match TRBD1. In germline, CDR1 is SGHVS, CDR2 FNYEAQ. This CDR3 comprises 14 residues. Trimming took 4 bases from V and 7 from J; bases not matched to a gene: 7. The CDR3 DNA is TGTGCCAGCAGCTCCGGGACAGGGGTGAGAGAGCAGTACTTC. Its protein is CASSSGTGVREQYF.

This clone was observed a handful of times. The V gene is TRBV19, the J gene TRBJ1-1; 9 nucleotides line up with TRBD1. The CDR3 has 16 amino acids. In germline, CDR1 is LNHDA, CDR2 SQIVND (reference sequence). V lost 6 bases to trimming and J lost 2 bases; unmatched junction nucleotides: 10. The CDR3 coding sequence is TGTGCCAGTAGCAACAGGGGGGACAGGGTTAACACTGAAGCTTTCTTT. The encoded protein is CASSNRGDRVNTEAFF.

The chain couples TRBV6-5 to TRBJ2-7, with D perhaps TRBD2 (5 bases). Germline values: CDR1 MNHEY, CDR2 SVGAGI. The CDR3 runs 15 residues. The V end was cut by 2 bases, the J end by 7 bases, with 18 bases between. CDR3 loop: CASSYDYKETGEQYF. CDR3 sequence (DNA): TGTGCCAGCAGTTACGACTATAAAGAGACTGGAGAGCAGTACTTC.

This clone turned up a few times. One junction end disagrees with the germline gene, perhaps due to a read error. The chain employs TRBV20-1 and TRBJ1-2; the D is unclear. The CDR3 runs to 11 residues. Germline CDR1 is DFQATT and CDR2 is SNEGSKA (reference sequence). CDR3 bases: TGCAGTGCTACGGAGGGTCTCAAAAGCCTCTTC. This gives the protein CSATEGLKSLF.

This chain links TRBV7-6 with TRBJ2-7, with TRBD2 matching 8 bases. With V trimmed by 5 bases and J by 7 bases, 10 bases remained unmatched. Germline loops: CDR1 SGHVS, CDR2 FNYEAQ. The CDR3 loop spans 14 amino acids. The CDR3 DNA is TGTGCCAGCAGCCCCGGGACTAGTAGAGGGGAGCAGTACTTC. Encoded protein: CASSPGTSRGEQYF.

The genes are TRBV28 and TRBJ1-2, with D possibly matching TRBD1 (6 bases). The CDR3 sequence is 14 residues long. Germline values: CDR1 MDHEN, CDR2 SYDVKM. V dropped 7 bases and J dropped 2 bases, with 14 bases sitting between them. The CDR3 loop is CASIIGGTNYGYTF. In DNA, the CDR3 is TGTGCCAGCATCATAGGGGGTACAAACTATGGCTACACCTTC.

The chain links TRBV7-2 to TRBJ1-1; D call uncertain. Trimming stripped 5 bases from V and 0 bases from J, with 4 bases between. The V gene's germline CDR1 is SGHTA and CDR2 FQGNSA. The CDR3 covers 12 residues. CDR3 loop: CASSLMNTEAFF. CDR3 nucleotides: TGTGCCAGCAGCCTAATGAACACTGAAGCTTTCTTT.

A remark on this clone: The sample contains more than one DNA sequence encoding this CDR3. The rearrangement links TRBV7-9 to TRBJ1-5; no reliable D call. V lost 2 bases and J 4 bases, leaving 3 bases between the germline ends. In germline, CDR1 is SEHNR, CDR2 FQNEAQ (reference sequence). CDR3 length equals 12 residues. CDR3: CASSLPNQPQHF. Here the CDR3 DNA reads TGTGCCAGCAGCTTACCTAATCAGCCCCAGCATTTT. Together with reference TRBV7-9 and TRBJ1-5, the CDR3 gives the full variable domain: DTGVSQNPRHKITKRGQNVTFRCDPISEHNRLYWYRQTLGQGPEFLTYFQNEAQLEKSRLLSDRFSAERPKGSFSTLEIQRTEQGDSAMYLCASSLPNQPQHFGDGTRLSIL.

The chain uses TRBV19 and TRBJ2-3; 7 bases are shared with TRBD2. Unmatched junction bases numbered 10, after V lost 1 base and J lost 3 bases. The germline V gene encodes CDR1 LNHDA and CDR2 SQIVND (reference sequence). The CDR3 loop spans 17 amino acids. The DNA for the CDR3 is TGTGCCAGTAGTATAGGAGGGAGGGCCGGTGTGACAGATACGCAGTATTTT. Its translation is CASSIGGRAGVTDTQYF.

In DNA, the CDR3 is TGTGCCAGCAGCCCAGACAGGTTCGGCAATCAGCCCCAGCATTTT. Translation gives CASSPDRFGNQPQHF. V gene TRBV7-2 combines with J gene TRBJ1-5, with D possibly matching TRBD1 (6 bases). The germline V gene encodes CDR1 SGHTA and CDR2 FQGNSA. The CDR3 runs to 15 residues. The ends were cut back, 5 bases at V and 2 bases at J, with 13 bases in the middle. Filled out from reference TRBV7-2 and TRBJ1-5, the complete variable domain reads GAGVSQSPSNKVTEKGKDVELRCDPISGHTALYWYRQSLGQGLEFLIYFQGNSAPDKSGLPSDRFSAERTGGSVSTLTIQRTQQEDSAVYLCASSPDRFGNQPQHFGDGTRLSIL.

The chain joins TRBV4-1 to TRBJ2-1; 7 bases map to TRBD1. The CDR3 loop spans 18 amino acids. Germline loops: CDR1 MGHRA, CDR2 YSYEKL. With V trimmed by 4 bases and J by 3 bases, 15 bases remained unmatched. The CDR3 nucleotides read TGCGCCAGCAGCCGGGGGACAGTGCGTGCCCCGCTCTACAATGAGCAGTTCTTC. Translating it yields CASSRGTVRAPLYNEQFF.

Of note for this clone: Germline is not matched at one junction end, which may reflect a read error. This chain connects TRBV29-1 to TRBJ2-6, with D possibly matching TRBD1 (5 bases). The CDR3 is 14 residues long. Germline V gives CDR1 SQVTM, CDR2 ANQGSEA. CDR3 bases: TGCAGCGTTGATGCGAGCTCTGGGGCCAACGGCCTGACTTTC. Protein sequence: CSVDASSGANGLTF. Supplemented by reference TRBV29-1 and TRBJ2-6, the full variable domain reads SAVISQKPSRDICQRGTSLTIQCQVDSQVTMMFWYRQQPGQSLTLIATANQGSEATYESGFVIDKFPISRPNLTFSTLTVSNMSPEDSSIYLCSVDASSGANGLTFGAGSRLTVL.

The chain is built from TRBV9 and TRBJ1-6; D call uncertain. The CDR3 has 14 amino acids. V was cut by 0 bases and J by 4 bases, with 5 bases left in between. Germline lookup yields CDR1 SGDLS and CDR2 YYNGEE. CDR3 bases: TGTGCCAGCAGCGTAGGGGCTTATAATTCACCCCTCCACTTT. As protein: CASSVGAYNSPLHF.

The genes are TRBV2 and TRBJ1-1; D is ambiguous. The CDR3 spans 12 residues. Germline CDR1 reads SNHLY; CDR2 reads FYNNEI. Trimming took 4 bases from V and 6 from J, leaving 9 bases between them. CDR3 sequence: CASSVSRSEAFF. The CDR3 DNA follows: TGTGCCAGCAGTGTTTCGAGGTCTGAAGCTTTCTTT.

J is TRBJ1-6 and V is TRBV7-9; no clear D. This CDR3 region has 18 residues. The V gene's germline CDR1 is SEHNR and CDR2 FQNEAQ (reference sequence). V lost 1 base to trimming and J lost 0 bases, with 13 bases between them. CDR3 amino acids: CASSLEGRRSSYNSPLHF. In DNA form, the CDR3 reads TGTGCCAGCAGCTTAGAGGGCAGGAGGAGCTCCTATAATTCACCCCTCCACTTT.

The chain uses TRBV7-8 and TRBJ2-7; D is undetermined. The CDR3 is made up of 15 amino acids. The germline V gene encodes CDR1 SGHVS and CDR2 FQNEAQ. The ends were cut back, 2 bases at V and 9 bases at J, with 20 bases in the middle. CDR3 in DNA: TGTGCCAGCAGCTTACCGGATGGCCAGGCTCCTCGGCAGTACTTC. Protein: CASSLPDGQAPRQYF.

The chain has TRBV9 and TRBJ2-7, with 9 bases aligning to TRBD2. J gave up 0 bases and V 3 bases, and 4 bases lay outside the gene matches. The CDR3 is made up of 15 amino acids. CDR1 SGDLS and CDR2 YYNGEE come from the germline V gene. CDR3 DNA: TGTGCCAGCAGCGCGACTAGCGGTAGCTCCTACGAGCAGTACTTC. Its protein is CASSATSGSSYEQYF.

This chain connects TRBV27 to TRBJ2-1; a possible D gene is TRBD1 (6 bases). Germline lookup yields CDR1 MNHEY and CDR2 SMNVEV (reference sequence). Trimming took 6 bases from V and 7 from J, leaving 16 bases between them. There are 14 residues in the CDR3. In DNA, the CDR3 is TGTGCCAGCAGGGGATGGACAGCGACTAATGAGCAGTTCTTC. This translates into CASRGWTATNEQFF.

CDR3 nucleotides: TGCGCCAGCAGAACAGGGTCTGGAAACACCATATATTTT. Translation: CASRTGSGNTIYF. The J gene is TRBJ1-3, the V gene TRBV5-1; maybe TRBD1 (6 bases). The V end lost 5 bases, the J end lost 1 base, and 7 bases lay between the germline ends. This CDR3 spans 13 amino acids. Germline V gene sequence: CDR1 SGHRS, CDR2 YFSETQ.

Only a few counts were recorded for this clone. This chain joins TRBV7-9 and TRBJ2-1, with D possibly TRBD2 on 6 matching bases. In germline, CDR1 is SEHNR, CDR2 FQNEAQ (reference sequence). The germline V and J ends were trimmed by 5 bases and 10 bases, with 15 bases remaining between them. This CDR3 is 13 amino acids long. As DNA, the CDR3 is TGTGCCAGCAGCCAAGATGAGAGCGGGGAGCAGTTCTTC. Translated, it gives CASSQDESGEQFF.